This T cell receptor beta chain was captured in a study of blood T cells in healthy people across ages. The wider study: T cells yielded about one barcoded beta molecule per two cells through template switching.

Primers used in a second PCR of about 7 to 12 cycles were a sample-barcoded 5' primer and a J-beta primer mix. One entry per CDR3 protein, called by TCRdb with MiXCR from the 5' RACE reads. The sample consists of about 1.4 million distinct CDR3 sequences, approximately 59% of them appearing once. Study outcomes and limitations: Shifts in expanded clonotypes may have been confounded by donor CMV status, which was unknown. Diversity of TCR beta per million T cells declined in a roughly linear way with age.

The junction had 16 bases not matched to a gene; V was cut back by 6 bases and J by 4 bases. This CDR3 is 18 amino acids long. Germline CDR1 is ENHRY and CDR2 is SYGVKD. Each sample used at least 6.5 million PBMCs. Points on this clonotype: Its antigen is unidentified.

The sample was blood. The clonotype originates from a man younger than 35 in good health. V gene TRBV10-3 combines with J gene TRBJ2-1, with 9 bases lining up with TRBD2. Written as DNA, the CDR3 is TGTGCCATCAGCCCGAATCTGGGTAGCGGGAGAACTTACAATGAGCAGTTCTTC. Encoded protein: CAISPNLGSGRTYNEQFF.